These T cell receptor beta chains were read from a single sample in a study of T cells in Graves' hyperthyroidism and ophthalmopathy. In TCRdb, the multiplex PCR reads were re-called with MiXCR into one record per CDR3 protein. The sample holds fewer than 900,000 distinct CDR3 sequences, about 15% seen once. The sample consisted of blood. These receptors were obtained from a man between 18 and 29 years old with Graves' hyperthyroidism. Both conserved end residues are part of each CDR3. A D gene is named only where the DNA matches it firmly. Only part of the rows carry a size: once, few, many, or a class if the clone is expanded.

CDR3: CASSDLAGRRNNEQFF
DNA: TGTGCCAGCAGTGATCTAGCGGGAAGGAGGAACAATGAGCAGTTCTTC
size: many
D: TRBD2
J: TRBJ2-1
V: TRBV2

CDR3: CASSAGTAKIYGYTF
DNA: TGTGCCAGCAGCGCCGGGACGGCCAAGATCTATGGCTACACCTTC
size: .
D: .
J: TRBJ1-2
V: TRBV7-3

CDR3: CASSLGAGGRSSTDTQYF
DNA: TGTGCCAGCAGCTTGGGGGCAGGCGGGAGGTCTAGCACAGATACGCAGTATTTT
size: many
D: TRBD2
J: TRBJ2-3
V: TRBV7-6

CDR3: CASRSGTGVLQPQHF
DNA: TGTGCCAGCAGGTCCGGGACAGGGGTCCTCCAGCCCCAGCATTTT
size: .
D: TRBD1
J: TRBJ1-5
V: TRBV2

CDR3: CSVTGTGGFGANVLTF
DNA: TGCAGCGTCACCGGGACAGGGGGTTTTGGGGCCAACGTCCTGACTTTC
size: few
D: TRBD1
J: TRBJ2-6
V: TRBV29-1

CDR3: CATADWGKTQYF
DNA: TGCGCCACCGCGGACTGGGGTAAGACCCAGTACTTC
size: .
D: .
J: TRBJ2-5
V: TRBV4-1

CDR3: CASSPPLREGSYEQYF
DNA: TGTGCCAGCAGTCCACCCCTGCGGGAGGGCTCCTACGAGCAGTACTTC
size: many
D: TRBD2
J: TRBJ2-7
V: TRBV28

CDR3: CASSLWRGNEQFF
DNA: .
size: many
D: .
J: TRBJ2-1
V: TRBV28

CDR3: CASSPRAGVIYEQYF
DNA: TGTGCCAGCAGCCCCCGGGCAGGGGTTATCTACGAGCAGTACTTC
size: few
D: .
J: TRBJ2-7
V: TRBV11-2

CDR3: CASSFNRGTGELFF
DNA: TGTGCCAGCAGTTTTAATAGGGGCACCGGGGAGCTGTTTTTT
size: many
D: .
J: TRBJ2-2
V: TRBV28

CDR3: CASSDGQGADTQYF
DNA: TGTGCCAGCAGTGATGGACAGGGGGCAGATACGCAGTATTTT
size: few
D: TRBD1
J: TRBJ2-3
V: TRBV2

CDR3: CASSEAYRGSYNEQFF
DNA: TGTGCCAGCAGTGAGGCATACAGGGGTTCCTACAATGAGCAGTTCTTC
size: many
D: TRBD1
J: TRBJ2-1
V: TRBV12-3/TRBV12-4

CDR3: CASSSPYQPQHF
DNA: TGTGCCAGCAGTTCCCCTTATCAGCCCCAGCATTTT
size: .
D: .
J: TRBJ1-5
V: TRBV27

CDR3: CASSQEGTGRTGELFF
DNA: TGCGCCAGCAGCCAAGAAGGGACAGGACGCACCGGGGAGCTGTTTTTT
size: few
D: TRBD1
J: TRBJ2-2
V: TRBV4-1

CDR3: CAISDRDYNEQFF
DNA: TGTGCCATCAGTGACAGGGACTACAATGAGCAGTTCTTC
size: .
D: .
J: TRBJ2-1
V: TRBV10-3

CDR3: CASTEDGLRDNSPLHF
DNA: TGTGCCAGTACCGAGGACGGACTTCGGGATAATTCACCCCTCCACTTT
size: few
D: .
J: TRBJ1-6
V: TRBV19

CDR3: CSAARTARNEKLFF
DNA: TGCAGTGCTGCCCGGACAGCGCGTAATGAAAAACTGTTTTTT
size: .
D: .
J: TRBJ1-4
V: TRBV20-1

CDR3: CASSLGGSGGPYEQFF
DNA: TGTGCCAGCAGCTTAGGGGGGTCAGGGGGCCCTTATGAGCAGTTCTTC
size: few
D: TRBD1
J: TRBJ2-1
V: TRBV7-6

CDR3: CASSRRAGDTEAFF
DNA: TGTGCCAGCAGCCGAAGGGCAGGGGACACTGAAGCTTTCTTT
size: .
D: .
J: TRBJ1-1
V: TRBV7-2

CDR3: CATSDRTFPEQYF
DNA: TGTGCCACCAGTGATCGGACATTCCCCGAGCAGTACTTC
size: .
D: .
J: TRBJ2-7
V: TRBV24-1

CDR3: CASSFWGGYEQYF
DNA: TGTGCCAGCAGCTTCTGGGGGGGCTACGAGCAGTACTTC
size: many
D: TRBD2
J: TRBJ2-7
V: TRBV7-2

CDR3: CASSRSAYGYTF
DNA: TGTGCCAGCAGCCGGTCCGCGTATGGCTACACCTTC
size: .
D: .
J: TRBJ1-2
V: TRBV12-3/TRBV12-4

CDR3: CASAPLSSTDTQYF
DNA: TGTGCCAGTGCCCCCCTTTCTAGCACAGATACGCAGTATTTT
size: many
D: .
J: TRBJ2-3
V: TRBV5-4

CDR3: CAISEVASLAGELFF
DNA: TGTGCCATCAGTGAGGTAGCCAGCCTGGCCGGGGAGCTGTTTTTT
size: few
D: .
J: TRBJ2-2
V: TRBV10-3

CDR3: CATSDLEGGSYNEQFF
DNA: TGTGCCACCAGTGATTTGGAGGGAGGGTCCTACAATGAGCAGTTCTTC
size: .
D: TRBD2
J: TRBJ2-1
V: TRBV24-1

CDR3: CASSDRGRRTGELFF
DNA: TGCGCCAGCAGCGACAGGGGGCGAAGGACCGGGGAGCTGTTTTTT
size: .
D: TRBD1
J: TRBJ2-2
V: TRBV4-1